These 19 T cell receptor beta chains were all obtained from the same sample, sequenced in a study of blood T cell repertoires in COVID-19. The method was immunoSEQ multiplex PCR; TCRdb's version includes in-frame clones alone and lacks a portion of them. The data show 75,000 to 95,000 clones, about 74% seen once. The sample consisted of peripheral blood. The receptors shown here come from a man aged 70-80 years with COVID-19, enrolled during active disease.

V gene TRBV2 combines with J gene TRBJ2-3; D is ambiguous. This CDR3 comprises 14 residues. CDR1 is SNHLY and CDR2 is FYNNEI in the germline V gene. The V and J ends lost 4 bases and 4 bases respectively, with 12 bases between them. CDR3 in DNA: TGTGCCAGCAGTGTGCGGCTGGCCCCAGATACGCAGTATTTT. Translated, it gives CASSVRLAPDTQYF.

Only a few counts were recorded for this clone. The rearrangement links TRBV5-4 to TRBJ2-3, with a tentative D call TRBD2 (6 bases). The CDR3 consists of 17 residues. Germline V CDR1 and CDR2: SGHNT, YYREEE (reference sequence). V was clipped by 4 bases and J by 3 bases, with 21 bases between them. The chain's CDR3 is CASSPAPRDSGTDTQYF. The CDR3 nucleotides read TGTGCCAGCAGCCCCGCCCCCCGGGACTCGGGGACAGATACGCAGTATTTT.

In this sample, this clone turned up once. The V gene is TRBV27, the J gene TRBJ2-5; tentatively, D is TRBD1 (6 bases). The germline V gene encodes CDR1 MNHEY and CDR2 SMNVEV (reference sequence). This CDR3 contains 17 residues. V lost 5 bases, J lost 3 bases, and 22 bases lay in between. The CDR3 loop is CASSLRREGHRKETQYF. The CDR3 region has the DNA TGTGCCAGCAGTCTACGACGTGAGGGACACAGGAAAGAGACCCAGTACTTC.

This chain uses TRBV7-3 with TRBJ2-3, with TRBD1 matching over 8 bases. The V gene's germline CDR1 is SGHTA and CDR2 FQGTGA. V was pared by 5 bases and J by 4 bases, with 5 bases of the junction left unmatched. This CDR3 region has 14 residues. This CDR3 reads CASSTRGLADTQYF. The CDR3 DNA is TGTGCCAGCAGCACCAGGGGGCTGGCAGATACGCAGTATTTT.

This chain uses TRBV29-1 with TRBJ2-1, with D possibly TRBD2 on 5 matching bases. Germline lookup yields CDR1 SQVTM and CDR2 ANQGSEA. The CDR3 spans 14 residues. V was pared by 2 bases and J by 9 bases, with 17 bases between. Written as DNA, the CDR3 is TGCAGCGTTGAAAGGGCCCAACTAAGCGGTGAGCAGTTCTTC. Protein product: CSVERAQLSGEQFF.

The chain couples TRBV19 to TRBJ2-3; weak D call: TRBD1 (6 bases). Trimming removed 7 bases from V and 5 bases from J, with 13 bases in between. The CDR3 has 13 residues. Looked up from germline, CDR1 is LNHDA and CDR2 is SQIVND (reference sequence). CDR3: CASTLTGLDTQYF. CDR3 nucleotide sequence: TGTGCCAGTACGCTGACAGGACTAGATACGCAGTATTTT.

This chain's CDR3 is CASSQDSSYNSPLHF. CDR3 DNA: TGCGCCAGCAGCCAGGACAGCTCCTATAATTCACCCCTCCACTTT. The V and J genes are TRBV4-1 and TRBJ1-6, with D possibly matching TRBD1 (6 bases). Germline V gene data show CDR1 as MGHRA and CDR2 as YSYEKL. This CDR3 contains 15 residues. V was pared by 3 bases and J by 0 bases, with 6 bases between.

The rearrangement uses TRBV30 and TRBJ2-2; D might be TRBD2 (6 bases). The CDR3 is 14 amino acids. The germline V and J ends were trimmed by 4 bases and 4 bases, with 13 bases remaining between them. CDR1 and CDR2 (germline): GTSNPN, SVGIG (reference sequence). The CDR3 nucleotides read TGTGCCTGGACCCAGCTAGCGACCACCGGGGAGCTGTTTTTT. This encodes CAWTQLATTGELFF.

The chain carries TRBV4-1 and TRBJ2-1, with unresolved D. Germline CDR1 and CDR2: MGHRA and YSYEKL. V lost 4 bases, J lost 6 bases, and 19 bases lay in between. There are 16 residues in the CDR3. The CDR3 is CASSPSRPVGFNEQFF. Here the CDR3 DNA reads TGCGCCAGCAGCCCCTCCAGGCCAGTCGGTTTCAATGAGCAGTTCTTC.

The chain carries TRBV18 and TRBJ2-3, with 7 bases that match TRBD1. The CDR3 covers 18 residues. Per the germline V gene, CDR1 is KGHSH and CDR2 is LQKENI. V was pared by 2 bases and J by 0 bases, with 11 bases of the junction left unmatched. The CDR3 loop is CASSPRAVSGGSTDTQYF. The CDR3 bases are TGTGCCAGCTCACCAAGGGCTGTGTCAGGGGGTAGCACAGATACGCAGTATTTT.

This chain links TRBV7-6 with TRBJ1-1; tentative D call: TRBD1 (6 bases). In germline, CDR1 is SGHVS, CDR2 FNYEAQ. Deletions cut 5 bases from V and 5 bases from J, with 18 bases between. The CDR3 extends over 15 amino acids. CDR3 sequence reads: CASSLPATQGTEAFF. Written as DNA, the CDR3 is TGTGCCAGCAGCCTACCAGCGACCCAGGGGACTGAAGCTTTCTTT.

The genes are TRBV7-2 and TRBJ1-5, with 7 bases lining up with TRBD1. Germline values: CDR1 SGHTA, CDR2 FQGNSA. CDR3 length equals 14 residues. Germline trimming cut 4 bases from V and 3 bases from J; bases unmatched to any gene: 3. The CDR3 is CASSYDRDNQPQHF. As DNA, the CDR3 is TGTGCCAGCAGCTACGACAGGGACAATCAGCCCCAGCATTTT.

This CDR3 is CASKRDGREQYF. CDR3 nucleotide sequence: TGTGCCAGCAAGCGAGACGGAAGAGAGCAGTACTTC. This chain links TRBV2 with TRBJ2-7; D remains unclear. In germline, CDR1 is SNHLY, CDR2 FYNNEI. V was pared by 7 bases and J by 7 bases, with 14 bases between. This CDR3 is 12 amino acids long.

The chain is built from TRBV4-1 and TRBJ1-1; D not resolved. Germline V gene lookup returns CDR1 MGHRA and CDR2 YSYEKL. V lost 1 base to trimming and J lost 2 bases, with 8 bases between them. This CDR3 contains 14 residues. CDR3 bases: TGCGCCAGCAGCCAAGCCCCGGGAAACACTGAAGCTTTCTTT. It translates to CASSQAPGNTEAFF.

The chain employs TRBV20-1 and TRBJ1-6; no clear D. CDR3 length equals 11 residues. Germline CDR1 and CDR2: DFQATT and SNEGSKA (reference sequence). Trimming left V 7 bases short and J 14 bases short, with 15 bases between. For the CDR3, the DNA is TGCAGTGTGGTAAAAGCATCGACCCTCCACTTT. Translated, it gives CSVVKASTLHF.

The CDR3, as DNA: TGTGCCACCAGGGGACAACCCGACTACAATGAGCAGTTCTTC. This sequence encodes CATRGQPDYNEQFF. The chain carries TRBV24-1 and TRBJ2-1; possibly TRBD1 for D (6 bases). V lost 7 bases to trimming and J lost 3 bases, with 12 bases between them. Germline CDR1 is KGHDR and CDR2 is SFDVKD. The CDR3 length is 14 residues.

CDR3 amino acids: CASTMAGRWELFF. The DNA for the CDR3 is TGTGCCAGTACTATGGCGGGGAGGTGGGAGCTGTTTTTT. The rearrangement joins TRBV19 to TRBJ2-2; TRBD2 is a possible D gene (6 bases). The length of the CDR3 is 13 residues. Germline V gene data show CDR1 as LNHDA and CDR2 as SQIVND (reference sequence). Between the trimmed V and J ends, which lost 7 bases and 9 bases, there was a span of 15 bases.

This chain uses TRBV9 with TRBJ1-5; TRBD1 matches 7 bases. The CDR3 has 14 amino acids. The V gene's germline CDR1 is SGDLS and CDR2 YYNGEE. Trimming removed 4 bases from V and 5 bases from J; junction bases left unmatched: 6. As DNA, the CDR3 is TGTGCCAGCAGCCCGGGACAGCGAGATCAGCCCCAGCATTTT. This sequence encodes CASSPGQRDQPQHF.

V usage is TRBV10-3 and J usage is TRBJ1-1, with D unresolved. V was cut by 6 bases and J by 4 bases, with 12 bases left in between. There are 13 residues in the CDR3. CDR1 is ENHRY and CDR2 is SYGVKD in the germline V gene. CDR3 in amino acids: CAISNGVSTEAFF. CDR3 DNA sequence: TGTGCCATCAGCAACGGTGTTTCCACTGAAGCTTTCTTT.